These 20 T cell receptor beta chains were all obtained from the same sample, sequenced in a study of blood T cell repertoires in COVID-19 (TCRdb year 2020). Library generation was performed with the immunoSEQ multiplex PCR assay. TCRdb limited this immuneACCESS table to in-frame rearrangements with V and J called. A share of clones is missing; checked studies link under half to unresolved V genes, and the rest is unexplained. Counted in this sample were approximately 250,000 clones; around 80% of them appeared once. The ten largest account for approximately 2% of the sample. Sequenced: peripheral blood. These receptors came from a man in his forties who had recovered from COVID-19.

The V call is TRBV5-8, the J call TRBJ1-1; 7 bases line up with TRBD1. This CDR3 has 16 residues. J was trimmed by 0 bases and V by 0 bases; bases with no gene match: 5. CDR1 is SGHTS, CDR2 YDEGEE, per germline. CDR3 nucleotides: TGTGCCAGCAGCTTGGCAGGGGGTGTGTTGAACACTGAAGCTTTCTTT. It translates to CASSLAGGVLNTEAFF.

This chain joins TRBV24-1 and TRBJ1-1, with TRBD1 identical over 7 bases. The length of the CDR3 is 18 residues. The germline V gene encodes CDR1 KGHDR and CDR2 SFDVKD. Unmatched junction bases numbered 15, after V lost 1 base and J lost 5 bases. The CDR3 spells CATSDFSRGRIRGTEAFF. The DNA for the CDR3 is TGTGCCACCAGTGATTTTTCCAGGGGGAGGATCCGGGGGACTGAAGCTTTCTTT.

The genes are TRBV7-2 and TRBJ1-5; TRBD1 aligns across 7 bases. The CDR3 has 16 amino acids. The germline gives CDR1 SGHTA, CDR2 FQGNSA. Trimming took 4 bases from V and 3 from J; bases not matched to a gene: 9. This CDR3 is CASSSQGVGTNQPQHF. The CDR3 region has the DNA TGTGCCAGCAGCTCGCAGGGGGTAGGAACCAATCAGCCCCAGCATTTT. The full variable domain, rest sourced from reference TRBV7-2 and TRBJ1-5, is GAGVSQSPSNKVTEKGKDVELRCDPISGHTALYWYRQSLGQGLEFLIYFQGNSAPDKSGLPSDRFSAERTGGSVSTLTIQRTQQEDSAVYLCASSSQGVGTNQPQHFGDGTRLSIL.

The V gene is TRBV9, the J gene TRBJ2-7; D is perhaps TRBD1 (5 bases). The V end was cut by 0 bases, the J end by 5 bases, with 15 bases between. Germline CDR1 SGDLS, CDR2 YYNGEE. This CDR3 is 15 amino acids long. CDR3 nucleotides: TGTGCCAGCAGCGTAGGGGGCAGGTCGCACCACGAGCAGTACTTC. Amino acids: CASSVGGRSHHEQYF.

The chain uses TRBV7-8 and TRBJ2-3, with D unclear. The V gene lost 5 bases and the J gene lost 6 bases, with 9 bases spanning the gap. This CDR3 comprises 12 residues. Germline CDR1 SGHVS, CDR2 FQNEAQ. The CDR3 DNA follows: TGTGCCAGCAGCCCAACATGGGATACGCAGTATTTT. The encoded protein is CASSPTWDTQYF.

The chain links TRBV12-3 or TRBV12-4 to TRBJ1-1; no definite D call. The CDR3 runs 13 residues. Trimming stripped 3 bases from V and 2 bases from J, with 7 bases between. The CDR3 protein is CASSFLTNTEAFF. CDR3 nucleotide sequence: TGTGCCAGCAGTTTCCTGACTAACACTGAAGCTTTCTTT.

The chain employs TRBV19 and TRBJ1-4; TRBD1 matches at 11 bases. The V and J ends lost 4 bases and 7 bases, in that order; junction bases with no gene match: 8. The germline CDR1 and CDR2 sequences are LNHDA and SQIVND (reference sequence). This CDR3 is built from 16 residues. DNA of the CDR3: TGTGCCAGTAGTAGAAGCCTGGACAGGGGGCCTGAAAAACTGTTTTTT. This encodes CASSRSLDRGPEKLFF.

This clone came up a few times. The chain recombines TRBV7-9 with TRBJ2-3, with TRBD2 identical over 10 bases. CDR1 is SEHNR, CDR2 FQNEAQ, per germline (reference sequence). The length of the CDR3 is 15 residues. Trimming removed 4 bases from V and 3 bases from J; junction bases left unmatched: 4. CDR3 residues: CASSSRLAGTDTQYF. The CDR3 DNA reads TGTGCCAGCAGCTCCAGACTAGCGGGTACAGATACGCAGTATTTT. The full variable domain, its missing parts supplied by reference TRBV7-9 and TRBJ2-3, is DTGVSQNPRHKITKRGQNVTFRCDPISEHNRLYWYRQTLGQGPEFLTYFQNEAQLEKSRLLSDRFSAERPKGSFSTLEIQRTEQGDSAMYLCASSSRLAGTDTQYFGPGTRLTVL.

The chain recombines TRBV29-1 with TRBJ2-7; D may be TRBD1 (6 bases). Germline CDR1 SQVTM, CDR2 ANQGSEA. The CDR3 has 14 residues. Trimming took off 6 bases at V and 0 bases at J, with 15 bases between the two ends. The CDR3 coding sequence is TGCAGCGTGGGATGGACAGACGGCTCCTACGAGCAGTACTTC. Translating gives CSVGWTDGSYEQYF.

The sample holds a few counts of this clone. The chain couples TRBV12-3 or TRBV12-4 to TRBJ1-1; D is uncertain. V was clipped by 3 bases and J by 6 bases, with 11 bases between them. The CDR3 contains 13 residues. The CDR3 nucleotides read TGTGCCAGCAGTTTGCGGGCTGTAGCTGAAGCTTTCTTT. This sequence encodes CASSLRAVAEAFF.

The chain employs TRBV7-2 and TRBJ1-3; D perhaps matches TRBD1 (5 bases). The germline V gene encodes CDR1 SGHTA and CDR2 FQGNSA. V lost 5 bases, J lost 4 bases, and 18 bases lay in between. The CDR3 runs to 16 residues. CDR3 loop: CASSISGRAPGNTIYF. DNA of the CDR3: TGTGCCAGCAGCATCTCAGGCAGGGCCCCCGGAAACACCATATATTTT. The entire variable domain, with the rest obtained from reference TRBV7-2 and TRBJ1-3, is as follows: GAGVSQSPSNKVTEKGKDVELRCDPISGHTALYWYRQSLGQGLEFLIYFQGNSAPDKSGLPSDRFSAERTGGSVSTLTIQRTQQEDSAVYLCASSISGRAPGNTIYFGEGSWLTVV.

The chain carries TRBV4-3 and TRBJ2-3, with 14 bases matching TRBD2. The CDR3 runs 16 residues. Per the germline V gene, CDR1 is LGHNA and CDR2 is YSLEER. Trimming at V came to 4 bases and at J to 5 bases, leaving 5 bases not matched to a gene. In DNA form, the CDR3 reads TGCGCCAGCAGCCCAGGGACTAGCGGGAGTCTAGATACGCAGTATTTT. Protein product: CASSPGTSGSLDTQYF.

The table lists this clone with a count of one. The chain combines TRBV11-3 with TRBJ2-3, with a weak D call TRBD2 (6 bases). This CDR3 region has 14 residues. V lost 7 bases and J 1 base, leaving 12 bases between the germline ends. In germline, CDR1 is SGHNT, CDR2 YENEEA. The CDR3 sequence: CASNYGGGTDTQYF. CDR3 DNA sequence: TGTGCCAGCAACTACGGCGGGGGCACAGATACGCAGTATTTT.

V usage is TRBV5-1 and J usage is TRBJ1-2; no clear D gene. Germline CDR1 and CDR2: SGHRS and YFSETQ. CDR3 length: 13 residues. V gave up 4 bases and J gave up 3 bases, with 10 bases separating them. CDR3 in DNA: TGCGCCAGCAGCCAAACATCCTACTATGGCTACACCTTC. Residues: CASSQTSYYGYTF.

The chain has TRBV24-1 and TRBJ1-2, with 11 bases aligning to TRBD1. Looked up from germline, CDR1 is KGHDR and CDR2 is SFDVKD. CDR3 length: 17 amino acids. V dropped 4 bases and J dropped 8; count of bases not matched to a gene: 14. CDR3 DNA sequence: TGTGCCACCAGTGAACCCGGGACAGGGGGATCATTGGGAGGCTACACCTTC. The encoded protein is CATSEPGTGGSLGGYTF.

The chain is built from TRBV27 and TRBJ1-2, with a weak D call TRBD1 (5 bases). Germline V lookup: CDR1 MNHEY, CDR2 SMNVEV (reference sequence). Trimming took 6 bases from V and 1 from J, leaving 12 bases between them. The CDR3 is 14 amino acids. In nucleotides, the CDR3 is TGTGCCAGCAGCCCAGGGACTATTAACTATGGCTACACCTTC. It yields the protein CASSPGTINYGYTF.

The chain couples TRBV2 to TRBJ1-3, with a tentative D call TRBD1 (5 bases). V shed 2 bases and J shed 0 bases, with 8 bases lying between them. Germline CDR1 reads SNHLY; CDR2 reads FYNNEI. The CDR3 has 15 amino acids. The DNA for the CDR3 is TGTGCCAGCAGTGAAACGACAGTCTCTGGAAACACCATATATTTT. Translated: CASSETTVSGNTIYF.

This chain joins TRBV2 and TRBJ1-2; 7 nucleotides agree with TRBD1. The length of the CDR3 is 15 residues. Trimming at V came to 4 bases and at J to 6 bases, leaving 11 bases not matched to a gene. Looked up from germline, CDR1 is SNHLY and CDR2 is FYNNEI. CDR3 loop: CASSVARGTINGYTF. CDR3 DNA sequence: TGTGCCAGCAGTGTCGCCAGGGGGACGATAAATGGCTACACCTTC.

This chain joins TRBV9 and TRBJ2-2; TRBD2 matches at 10 bases. The CDR3 loop spans 17 amino acids. Germline CDR1 and CDR2: SGDLS and YYNGEE. V shed 2 bases and J 1 base; nucleotides not matched to a gene: 5. The CDR3 sequence is CASSVSPSGRNTGELFF. CDR3 bases: TGTGCCAGCAGCGTTTCGCCTAGCGGGAGGAACACCGGGGAGCTGTTTTTT.

Note on this clone: Other DNA sequences of this sample code for an identical CDR3. The chain joins TRBV18 to TRBJ2-7, with D possibly TRBD1 on 5 matching bases. The CDR3 is 14 residues long. Germline values: CDR1 KGHSH, CDR2 LQKENI. Trimming took off 3 bases at V and 2 bases at J, with 11 bases between the two ends. CDR3 protein: CASSPGQGTYEQYF. CDR3 DNA sequence: TGTGCCAGCTCACCTGGGCAGGGAACCTACGAGCAGTACTTC.